The clone carrying this T cell receptor beta chain came up many times. Its antigen is still unknown. The data originate from a study of regulatory T cells in long-lasting Graves disease. Study-wide background: Freshly diagnosed Graves' patients had used antithyroid drugs for under 3 months. The study, taken as a whole, reports: Persistent disease was characterized by preferential usage of TRBV28, TRBJ1-2 and TRBJ2-5. It is possible that accuracy was reduced by the small size of the sample.

Time point indicated: newly diagnosed GD, antithyroid drugs for less than 3 months. After RNA was extracted from PBMCs, the TCR library was made from it. The CDR3 runs to 13 residues. Trimming stripped 2 bases from V and 0 bases from J, with 4 bases between. Germline CDR1 KGHSH, CDR2 LQKENI. The authors built TCR beta libraries using iRepertoire HTBI primers and Arm-PCR of CDR3 regions. TCRdb re-analysed the multiplex PCR reads in MiXCR, keeping a single row per CDR3 protein. The data show 350,000 to 550,000 distinct CDR3 sequences, 15% to 20% seen once. These data also formed part of another study, on T cells in Graves' hyperthyroidism and ophthalmopathy. As that study records: With a median lead of 6.5 months before onset, the model predicted ophthalmopathy.

The rearrangement uses TRBV18 and TRBJ1-1; the D is unclear. The source of this sequence is a woman younger than 35 with Graves disease. The source material was peripheral blood mononuclear cells (PBMCs), sampled at new diagnosis, from a patient treated with antithyroid drugs. CDR3 loop: CASSPGVNTEAFF. CDR3 DNA sequence: TGTGCCAGCTCACCAGGGGTGAACACTGAAGCTTTCTTT.